This T cell receptor (beta chain) came from a study of cytomegalovirus exposure and HLA in healthy donors. At sampling all donors were nominally healthy, likely with unrecorded immune exposures. Germline lookup yields CDR1 GTSNPN and CDR2 SVGIG (reference sequence). Trimming removed 0 bases from V and 6 bases from J, with 15 bases in between. The CDR3 is made up of 14 amino acids. Whole-study results and caveats: A later analysis found that most CMV-associated TCR beta chains appeared HLA-restricted. Indistinguishability led to the exclusion of some V segments, TRBV6-2 and TRBV6-3 included. In an earlier analysis, most TCR beta V segments were productive about 87% or about 30% of the time.

This PCR relied on a set of 60 Vbeta primers and 13 Jbeta primers. TCRdb keeps only in-frame clones here, not all; method: immunoSEQ multiplex PCR. The sample carries a few hundred thousand clones, about 79% recorded once. As for this clone: The antigen remains undetermined.

The specimen sequenced was PBMCs. This receptor was taken from a man in his late teens or twenties in good health and CMV-seronegative. The J gene is TRBJ2-7, the V gene TRBV30; D gene uncertain. The CDR3 DNA is TGTGCCTGGAGTGTACGGAACAGTAATGGCGAGCAGTACTTC. This encodes CAWSVRNSNGEQYF.